A selection of T cell receptor beta chains follows, all from one sample in a study of Ad26.COV2.S vaccination and SARS-CoV-2 variants. The protocol was immunoSEQ multiplex PCR, while the TCRdb copy is restricted to in-frame clones and leaves out a portion. Of about 370,000 clones in the sample, 70% to 90% were seen once. The source was peripheral blood, collected in a trial of Ad26.COV2.S vaccine versus placebo. The receptor source for this set is a person aged 18-60 years who received the Ad26.COV2.S COVID-19 vaccine or a placebo. CDR3s include the opening cysteine and the closing phenylalanine or tryptophan.

V gene,J gene,CDR3 protein
TRBV7-2,TRBJ2-3,CASSFGGTDTQYF
TRBV7-9,TRBJ1-5,CASSSPGTGNQPQHF
TRBV5-1,TRBJ1-6,CASSLGDSNSPLHF
TRBV28,TRBJ1-2,CASHGGGANYGYTF
TRBV2,TRBJ1-4,CASSGGQVNEKLFF
TRBV5-1,TRBJ2-3,CASTYRGRGDTQYF
TRBV9,TRBJ2-1,CASSPQGTSGSDEQFF
TRBV6-2/TRBV6-3,TRBJ2-2,CASSYYTSTIAGELFF
TRBV9,TRBJ2-1,CASSPRASSYHEQFF
TRBV19,TRBJ2-1,CASSTTGGPYNEQFF
TRBV19,TRBJ1-2,CASGQKNLWDGYTF
TRBV7-3,TRBJ2-7,CASSRGTSGMYEQYF
TRBV10-1,TRBJ2-5,CASSDSGQSQETQYF
TRBV4-1,TRBJ2-1,CASSHPDRYNEQFF
TRBV4-1,TRBJ1-1,CASSQVRGPTEAFF
TRBV18,TRBJ1-2,CASSPPGSADYGYTF
TRBV7-3,TRBJ1-5,CASASGSNQPQHF
TRBV10-3,TRBJ1-5,CAISESPDRAQPQHF
TRBV3-1/TRBV3-2,TRBJ1-3,CASSQDLGRASGNTIYF
TRBV3-1/TRBV3-2,TRBJ2-3,CASSRQGTDTQYF
TRBV19,TRBJ1-5,CASRAGQFNQPQHF
TRBV4-1,TRBJ2-2,CASSPTGTGELFF
TRBV5-1,TRBJ2-2,CASSFGSNTGELFF
TRBV3-1/TRBV3-2,TRBJ2-5,CASSQGPYQETQYF
TRBV18,TRBJ2-1,CASSPRGTVYNEQFF
TRBV28,TRBJ2-5,CASSTPGAGETQYF